Following are 23 T cell receptor beta chains from one sample sequenced in a study of T cells in Graves' hyperthyroidism and ophthalmopathy. The CDR3 regions of TCR beta were amplified from RNA transcripts. TCR CDR3 regions were first amplified by RT-PCR with HTBI primers. TCRdb re-analysed the multiplex PCR reads in MiXCR, keeping a single row per CDR3 protein. Of a few hundred thousand distinct CDR3 sequences in the sample, 15% to 20% are singletons; the top ten hold 3% to 4%. The sequenced sample consisted of blood. The receptor source for this set is a woman in her thirties or forties with Graves' ophthalmopathy.

This clonotype was seen many times. The chain uses TRBV20-1 and TRBJ2-7; 8 bases are shared with TRBD2. The CDR3 contains 12 residues. Germline V gene data show CDR1 as DFQATT and CDR2 as SNEGSKA (reference sequence). The V and J ends lost 3 bases and 6 bases, in that order; junction bases with no gene match: 4. CDR3 coding DNA: TGCAGTGCTAGTAGCGGGACGGGCGAGCAGTACTTC. This sequence encodes CSASSGTGEQYF.

This clonotype was counted at least ten times. V is TRBV24-1 and J is TRBJ2-3; tentative D call: TRBD2 (6 bases). Per the germline V gene, CDR1 is KGHDR and CDR2 is SFDVKD. The CDR3 consists of 15 residues. V was trimmed by 5 bases and J by 2 bases, leaving 13 bases between them. The CDR3 DNA reads as TGTGCCACCAGTGCCCCAGCGGGTCTCACAGATACGCAGTATTTT. This sequence encodes CATSAPAGLTDTQYF.

V is TRBV7-9 and J is TRBJ1-1; D unresolved. V lost 8 bases and J lost 0, with 10 bases in between. This CDR3 has 13 residues. CDR1 is SEHNR and CDR2 is FQNEAQ in the germline V gene (reference sequence). The CDR3 protein is CASRVVLNTEAFF. The CDR3 DNA reads as TGTGCCAGCCGGGTGGTATTGAACACTGAAGCTTTCTTT.

The chain combines TRBV6-2 or TRBV6-3 with TRBJ2-1, with TRBD2 matching over 14 bases. CDR3 length: 14 amino acids. The germline gives CDR1 MNHEY, CDR2 SVGEGT. V was clipped by 8 bases and J by 6 bases; unmatched bases: 3. CDR3 nucleotide sequence: TGTGCCAGCGGGGGACTAGCGGGAGTCAATGAGCAGTTCTTC. It yields the protein CASGGLAGVNEQFF.

This clonotype came up a few times. V gene TRBV6-1 combines with J gene TRBJ1-2; 7 bases match TRBD1. The CDR3 extends over 13 amino acids. Germline CDR1 reads MNHNS; CDR2 reads SASEGT. V shed 6 bases and J 8 bases; nucleotides not matched to a gene: 9. CDR3 nucleotides: TGTGCCAGCAGAATCGACAGGGTGGCAGGCTACACCTTC. It yields the protein CASRIDRVAGYTF.

This clonotype showed up many times. The gene calls are TRBV3-1 and TRBJ2-7; D tentatively reads TRBD1 or TRBD2 (6 bases each). The CDR3 extends over 13 amino acids. The V end lost 4 bases, the J end lost 5 bases, and 12 bases lay between the germline ends. Germline CDR1 LGHDT, CDR2 YNNKEL (reference sequence). CDR3 sequence: CASSPMRGDEQYF. CDR3 nucleotides: TGTGCCAGCAGCCCCATGAGGGGGGACGAGCAGTACTTC.

This clonotype was counted ten times or more. The chain couples TRBV6-2 or TRBV6-3 to TRBJ2-1; 7 nucleotides match TRBD2. From germline, CDR1 is MNHEY and CDR2 SVGEGT. J was trimmed by 6 bases and V by 6 bases; bases with no gene match: 11. This CDR3 has 15 residues. This CDR3 is CASRKLGPGGNEQFF. CDR3 DNA: TGTGCCAGCAGGAAGCTTGGGCCGGGGGGCAATGAGCAGTTCTTC.

This clonotype was detected ten times or more. The CDR3 region is CAWSVGQGSYEQYF. The CDR3 nucleotides are TGTGCCTGGAGTGTCGGACAGGGGAGTTACGAGCAGTACTTC. The chain combines TRBV30 with TRBJ2-7; 9 positions match TRBD1. The V gene's germline CDR1 is GTSNPN and CDR2 SVGIG (reference sequence). Trimming at V came to 0 bases and at J to 4 bases, leaving 4 bases not matched to a gene. CDR3 length: 14 amino acids.

The table lists this clonotype with a few counts. The chain has TRBV20-1 and TRBJ2-7, with D possibly being TRBD2 (6 bases). The V end lost 5 bases, the J end lost 5 bases, and 22 bases lay between the germline ends. The CDR3 totals 15 residues. Germline V gene lookup returns CDR1 DFQATT and CDR2 SNEGSKA (reference sequence). The CDR3 is CSAATSLAVGHEQYF. CDR3 nucleotide sequence: TGCAGTGCTGCCACCTCCTTAGCGGTAGGTCACGAGCAGTACTTC.

This clonotype appeared many times. This chain uses TRBV2 with TRBJ2-1; 13 bases are shared with TRBD2. The V gene end was trimmed by 5 bases and the J gene end by 9 bases; junction bases not matched to a gene: 7. Per the germline V gene, CDR1 is SNHLY and CDR2 is FYNNEI. CDR3 length: 15 amino acids. The chain's CDR3 is CASSTSGRAGGEQFF. The CDR3 DNA follows: TGTGCCAGCAGTACTAGCGGGAGGGCCGGGGGTGAGCAGTTCTTC.

The chain recombines TRBV2 with TRBJ2-7, with 12 nucleotides matching TRBD1. The length of the CDR3 is 16 residues. V was clipped by 6 bases and J by 2 bases; unmatched bases: 8. Germline V gene sequence: CDR1 SNHLY, CDR2 FYNNEI. The CDR3 here is CASSPKGQGAPYEQYF. The CDR3 bases are TGTGCCAGCAGCCCGAAGGGACAGGGGGCGCCCTACGAGCAGTACTTC.

This clonotype was counted many times. V usage is TRBV11-1 and J usage is TRBJ2-7; 16 bases line up with TRBD2. The CDR3 consists of 17 residues. The V gene's germline CDR1 is SGHAT and CDR2 FQDESV (reference sequence). V dropped 6 bases and J dropped 1; count of bases not matched to a gene: 6. The CDR3 loop is CASSPGLAGGRSYEQYF. The CDR3 DNA is TGTGCCAGCAGTCCGGGACTAGCGGGAGGGCGATCCTACGAGCAGTACTTC. Looking up the rest from reference TRBV11-1 and TRBJ2-7 gives the full variable domain: EAEVAQSPRYKITEKSQAVAFWCDPISGHATLYWYRQILGQGPELLVQFQDESVVDDSQLPKDRFSAERLKGVDSTLKIQPAELGDSAMYLCASSPGLAGGRSYEQYFGPGTRLTVT.

A note on this clonotype: At one end, the junction sequence differs from germline, possibly due to a read error. The chain recombines TRBV2 with TRBJ2-3, with D possibly being TRBD1 or TRBD2 (5 bases each). Germline V gene sequence: CDR1 SNHLY, CDR2 FYNNEI. This CDR3 has 15 residues. CDR3 nucleotide sequence: TGTGCCAGCAGTTACCTGCGGGCGAGCACAGGTACGCAGTATTTT. Residues: CASSYLRASTGTQYF.

The chain uses TRBV3-1 and TRBJ2-3; D might be TRBD2 (5 bases). The length of the CDR3 is 16 residues. Trimming took 5 bases from V and 12 from J, leaving 27 bases between them. Germline loops: CDR1 LGHDT, CDR2 YNNKEL (reference sequence). CDR3 nucleotides: TGTGCCAGCAGCTCCCGGGAAATCGGGTTAGATATGGCTCAGTATTTT. Translated: CASSSREIGLDMAQYF.

This clonotype has a count of ten or more. The rearrangement joins TRBV29-1 to TRBJ2-5; TRBD2 agrees at 10 bases. Germline V gene sequence: CDR1 SQVTM, CDR2 ANQGSEA. The trim removed 1 base at V and 4 bases at J, leaving 9 bases unmatched. This CDR3 comprises 16 residues. CDR3 region: CSVEGLAGEWGETQYF. DNA for the CDR3: TGCAGCGTTGAAGGGCTAGCGGGGGAATGGGGAGAGACCCAGTACTTC.

This clonotype has only a few counts. The chain combines TRBV6-6 with TRBJ2-3, with D hard to call. CDR3 length: 13 residues. Germline CDR1 is MNHNY and CDR2 is SVGAGI (reference sequence). V dropped 0 bases and J dropped 6 bases, with 7 bases sitting between them. CDR3 in amino acids: CASSYSRVDTQYF. The CDR3 DNA reads TGTGCCAGCAGTTACTCTCGGGTGGATACGCAGTATTTT.

This clonotype was observed a single time. The V call is TRBV5-1, the J call TRBJ1-4, with TRBD1 matching 7 bases. Trimming cost V 5 bases and J 6 bases; bases outside gene matches: 7. CDR1 and CDR2 from the germline V gene are SGHRS and YFSETQ. The CDR3 spans 14 residues. CDR3 DNA sequence: TGCGCCAGCAGACCGGGACAGAACGATGAAAAACTGTTTTTT. Amino acid sequence: CASRPGQNDEKLFF.

The chain recombines TRBV9 with TRBJ2-5; 8 bases are a match to TRBD2. The CDR3 covers 14 residues. With 2 bases clipped from V and 5 bases from J, the junction kept 5 bases outside the gene matches. Germline CDR1 and CDR2: SGDLS and YYNGEE. Here the CDR3 DNA reads TGTGCCAGCAGCGTCGGCGGGGGGACGGAGACCCAGTACTTC. This gives the protein CASSVGGGTETQYF.

This chain joins TRBV2 and TRBJ2-4; no clear D. The germline gives CDR1 SNHLY, CDR2 FYNNEI. CDR3 length: 12 amino acids. With 2 bases removed from V and 5 bases from J, the gap between germline ends came to 4 bases. CDR3 coding DNA: TGTGCCAGCAGTGAACAGCAAAACATTCAGTACTTC. It codes for CASSEQQNIQYF.

The genes are TRBV28 and TRBJ1-5; D perhaps matches TRBD1 (6 bases). Germline-derived CDR1 and CDR2 are MDHEN and SYDVKM. CDR3 length: 13 amino acids. The V gene lost 5 bases and the J gene lost 7 bases, with 12 bases spanning the gap. The chain's CDR3 is CASSRRGRQPQHF. DNA for the CDR3: TGTGCCAGCAGTCGCAGGGGTAGGCAGCCCCAGCATTTT.

The chain has TRBV20-1 and TRBJ1-2; 7 bases line up with TRBD1. Germline assignment: CDR1 DFQATT and CDR2 SNEGSKA (reference sequence). The CDR3 totals 15 residues. With 0 bases clipped from V and 5 bases from J, the junction kept 9 bases outside the gene matches. Here the CDR3 reads CSARDPDRAGYGYTF. The CDR3 DNA is TGCAGTGCTAGAGATCCTGACAGGGCAGGGTATGGCTACACCTTC.

The chain joins TRBV20-1 to TRBJ2-7; a weak D match, TRBD2 (5 bases). CDR3 length: 14 residues. Germline V lookup: CDR1 DFQATT, CDR2 SNEGSKA (reference sequence). V shed 5 bases and J shed 4 bases, with 18 bases lying between them. As DNA, the CDR3 is TGCAGTGCTTCCGGGGTAGCATCAACTTACGAGCAGTACTTC. This codes for CSASGVASTYEQYF.

The J gene is TRBJ2-1, the V gene TRBV5-4; 12 bases are shared with TRBD2. The last part of the DNA fits TRBJ2-7 better; the J call may be wrong. Germline loops: CDR1 SGHNT, CDR2 YYREEE (reference sequence). The CDR3 length is 15 residues. The CDR3 DNA reads as TGTGCCAGCAGCCTCAGGACTAGCGGGAACAATGAGCAGTACTTC. Its translation: CASSLRTSGNNEQYF.